This TCR beta chain was identified in a study of molecular identifiers for immune sequencing clone quantification. Points from the study as a whole: Clonotypes surpassing 20 RNA copies contained over 98% of effector molecules, versus under 1% in naive cells.

TCRdb re-called the PCR reads through MiXCR, storing one row per CDR3 protein. The data show 490,000 or so distinct CDR3 sequences, 20% to 25% seen once. This clonotype was seen only a few times. Its antigen remains unidentified. Based on a CD8+CD4-CCR7+CD45RA+ profile, naive CD8 T cells were sorted. V was clipped by 4 bases and J by 1 base, with 12 bases between them. Germline V gene lookup returns CDR1 SGHKS and CDR2 YYEKEE (reference sequence). This CDR3 region has 15 residues. The sequenced sample was naive CD8+ T cells from blood, with Jurkat cell RNA spiked in. The subset: FACS-sorted CD8+CD4-CCR7+CD45RA+ naive T cells. This receptor was identified in a human donor in good health. Some libraries in this study had Jurkat cell RNA spiked in. The chain couples TRBV5-5 to TRBJ1-3; the D is unclear. CDR3 DNA: TGTGCCAGCAGCCCGGTGGCTGTTTCTGGAAACACCATATATTTT. As protein: CASSPVAVSGNTIYF.